Listed here is a single T cell receptor (beta chain). The CDR3 is made up of 15 amino acids. The germline V gene encodes CDR1 SNHLY and CDR2 FYNNEI. J was trimmed by 4 bases and V by 7 bases; bases with no gene match: 6. These data belong to a study of blood T cell repertoires in COVID-19. Original processing methods: Reference gene primer amplification gave estimated nucleated cell counts. Sequenced by immunoSEQ multiplex PCR; TCRdb stores in-frame clones only, minus some. V, J and clone size reflect that table, while D and trimming were determined from the DNA. The repertoire holds some 150,000 clones, with 65% to 90% as singletons.

This clonotype originated in a man aged 50 to 59 with acute or convalescent COVID-19. The sample taken for sequencing was peripheral blood. The chain carries TRBV2 and TRBJ2-2; 10 nucleotides align to TRBD2. Written as DNA, the CDR3 is TGTGCCAGCAAGGAAGCGGGGGGGTTCACCGGGGAGCTGTTTTTT. Its translation: CASKEAGGFTGELFF.